The rows below give T cell receptor beta chains drawn from one sample of a study of shared clonotypes between healthy human individuals. The method was immunoSEQ multiplex PCR; TCRdb's version includes in-frame clones alone and lacks a portion of them. Of some 2,100,000 clones in the sample, approximately 94% were seen once. Sequenced input: naive CD4+ T cells sorted from blood. The receptors originated from a young man in good health. CDR3s include the opening cysteine and the closing phenylalanine or tryptophan.

V	J	CDR3
TRBV28	TRBJ1-1	CASSPDRLRRQAFF
TRBV10-3	TRBJ2-3	CAISGTPLTDTQYF
TRBV10-3	TRBJ2-7	CAISETGEQYF
TRBV6-5	TRBJ1-5	CASKQGRAQPQHF
TRBV11-2	TRBJ1-5	CASSWGPNSNQPQHF
TRBV4-2	TRBJ2-5	CASSRGTGETQYF
TRBV18	TRBJ2-3	CASSPRHGPTDTQYF
TRBV11-2	TRBJ2-3	CASSLAARTDTQYF
TRBV7-9	TRBJ2-5	CASSFTGFRETQYF
TRBV4-3	TRBJ2-7	CASSQDRGLFGEQYF
TRBV15	TRBJ2-7	CATSRRGSPGRQYF
TRBV28	TRBJ2-7	CASTIPGQGAYEQYF
TRBV11-3	TRBJ1-1	CASSLGPSAEAFF
TRBV7-2	TRBJ2-1	CATTGAGNYNEQFF
TRBV18	TRBJ1-5	CASSPRDRGPDQPQHF
TRBV19	TRBJ2-1	CASSVTSNEQFF
TRBV7-2	TRBJ2-3	CASSSSVLGPADTQYF
TRBV27	TRBJ2-5	CASSLGAIETQYF